This T cell receptor (beta chain) was identified during a study of blood T cells in healthy people across ages. Combining a sample-barcoded 5' primer with a J-beta primer mix, a second PCR ran for roughly 7 to 12 cycles. Using its own MiXCR run on the 5' RACE reads, TCRdb lists one record per CDR3 protein. The sample lists about 540,000 distinct CDR3 sequences, about 25% occurring once. Points on this clonotype: The antigen remains undetermined.

Study conclusions and caveats: The study regarded diversity estimates from one million T cells as underestimates.

CDR3 length equals 13 residues. V lost 0 bases and J lost 7, with 7 bases in between. Germline assignment: CDR1 SGHRS and CDR2 YFSETQ. The sample was also linked to a second study, of T cells of mothers and their children. Per that paper: For the second PCR, the M1S primer put in sample barcodes and 2-4 random nucleotides. Reads obtained per mother exceeded 10 million TCR beta CDR3 reads, with approximately 3 million obtained per child.

The sequencing input was blood. This clonotype originated in a boy between 5 and 17 years old in good health. This rearrangement joins TRBV5-1 to TRBJ1-4; D unresolved. Here the CDR3 reads CASSLDSSEKLFF. The CDR3 nucleotides are TGCGCCAGCAGCTTGGACAGCAGTGAAAAACTGTTTTTT.